These T cell receptor beta chains were read from a single sample in a study of Ad26.COV2.S vaccination and SARS-CoV-2 variants. Assay: immunoSEQ multiplex PCR; the TCRdb copy retains only in-frame clones and omits some. The sample holds hundreds of thousands of clones; 80% to 90% are singletons and the top ten take about 1.5%. The source was peripheral blood, collected in a trial of Ad26.COV2.S vaccine versus placebo. The source of these receptors is a person between 18 and 59 years old who received the Ad26.COV2.S COVID-19 vaccine or a placebo. Each CDR3 is given with its conserved first and last residue. The order of the fields is D gene, clone size, J gene, V gene, CDR3 protein, CDR3 DNA. The D gene is left open where the match is weak. Expanded clones are given a class, and other clones once, few, many or no size at all.

>.|.|TRBJ1-5|TRBV5-1
CASSFEGGNQPQHF
TGCGCCAGCAGCTTTGAAGGGGGAAATCAGCCCCAGCATTTT
>TRBD1|once|TRBJ1-2|TRBV10-3
CAIRPGTAGYTF
TGTGCCATCAGGCCGGGGACAGCTGGCTACACCTTC
>TRBD2|.|TRBJ2-1|TRBV18
CASSHTTSGTPNEQFF
TGTGCCAGCTCACATACGACTAGCGGGACCCCCAATGAGCAGTTCTTC
>TRBD2|once|TRBJ2-5|TRBV3-1/TRBV3-2
CASSPGVAGLQETQYF
TGTGCCAGCAGCCCGGGGGTAGCGGGCCTCCAAGAGACCCAGTACTTC
>TRBD2|.|TRBJ2-3|TRBV19
CATVSGGLPDTQYF
TGTGCCACCGTTAGCGGGGGCCTTCCAGATACGCAGTATTTT
>.|.|TRBJ2-7|TRBV18
CASHMGSYEQYF
TGTGCCAGCCATATGGGCTCCTACGAGCAGTACTTC
>TRBD2|.|TRBJ2-1|TRBV3-1/TRBV3-2
CASSPRLAGGNEQFF
TGTGCCAGCAGCCCGCGACTAGCGGGGGGGAATGAGCAGTTCTTC
>TRBD1|few|TRBJ1-2|TRBV2
CASSSGQGYGYTF
TGTGCCAGCAGCTCGGGACAGGGATATGGCTACACCTTC
>.|.|TRBJ1-6|TRBV27
CASSVGTSYNSPLHF
TGTGCCAGCAGTGTCGGGACTTCCTATAATTCACCCCTCCACTTT
>.|once|TRBJ1-6|TRBV5-1
CASSDPKGRDYNSPLHF
TGCGCCAGCAGCGATCCTAAGGGGAGGGACTATAATTCACCCCTCCACTTT
>TRBD2|.|TRBJ2-3|TRBV19
CASTTSGGALGTQYF
TGTGCCAGTACCACTAGCGGGGGGGCCTTAGGTACGCAGTATTTT
>.|few|TRBJ2-5|TRBV5-4
CASSLDYQETQYF
TGTGCCAGCAGCTTGGACTACCAAGAGACCCAGTACTTC
>TRBD1|.|TRBJ1-2|TRBV7-2
CASSPGQGNGYTF
TGTGCCAGCAGCCCCGGACAGGGGAATGGCTACACCTTC
>.|.|TRBJ2-1|TRBV12-2
CASRLHRDNAYNEQFF
TGTGCAAGTCGCTTACACCGGGACAACGCCTACAATGAGCAGTTCTTC